This T cell receptor beta chain was observed in a study of cytomegalovirus exposure and HLA in healthy donors. In the study overall: Later analysis reported that the roughly 120 validation repertoires shared the platform of the roughly 630 first-cohort repertoires.

Repertoires were generated with immunoSEQ multiplex PCR, while TCRdb's copy carries only in-frame clones and drops some. Of roughly 130,000 clones detected, 80% to 90% appear once; the ten largest clones hold approximately 9.2%. Points from the study as a whole: That first-cohort TCR clusters tended to co-occur in the 120 or so validation repertoires was found in a later analysis.

Deletions cut 5 bases from V and 6 bases from J, with 20 bases between. CDR1 is SGHTA and CDR2 is FQGNSA in the germline V gene. The CDR3 runs 15 residues. Points on this clone: The antigen is not known.

This clonotype originated in a woman between 18 and 30 years old in good health and CMV-seropositive. Sequenced material: PBMCs. J is TRBJ2-7 and V is TRBV7-2; possible D gene TRBD2, 6 bases. The CDR3 sequence is CASSPHAGVGGEQYF. CDR3 coding DNA: TGTGCCAGCAGCCCTCACGCTGGGGTGGGGGGCGAGCAGTACTTC.